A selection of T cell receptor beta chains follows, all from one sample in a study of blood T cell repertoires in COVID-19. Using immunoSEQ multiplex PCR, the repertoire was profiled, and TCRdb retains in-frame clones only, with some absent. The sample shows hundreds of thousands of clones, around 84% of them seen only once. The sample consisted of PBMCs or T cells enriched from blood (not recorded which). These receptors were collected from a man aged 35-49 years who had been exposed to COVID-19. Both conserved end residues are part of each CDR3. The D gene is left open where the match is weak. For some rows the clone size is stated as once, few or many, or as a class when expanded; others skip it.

CDR3 protein: CASSSTPGLPYEQYF
CDR3 DNA: TGTGCCAGCAGCTCGACTCCGGGACTTCCCTACGAGCAGTACTTC
clone size: -
J gene: TRBJ2-7
V gene: TRBV7-9
D gene: -

CDR3 protein: CASSLSGNQPQHF
CDR3 DNA: TGTGCCAGCAGCTTATCGGGGAATCAGCCCCAGCATTTT
clone size: -
J gene: TRBJ1-5
V gene: TRBV7-3
D gene: -

CDR3 protein: CASKIDSHNEQFF
CDR3 DNA: TGTGCCAGCAAAATTGACTCCCACAATGAGCAGTTCTTC
clone size: -
J gene: TRBJ2-1
V gene: TRBV6-5
D gene: -

CDR3 protein: CSVKKGGTSGRRDYNEQFF
CDR3 DNA: TGCAGCGTTAAAAAAGGGGGGACTAGCGGGAGAAGAGACTACAATGAGCAGTTCTTC
clone size: -
J gene: TRBJ2-1
V gene: TRBV29-1
D gene: TRBD2

CDR3 protein: CSVASSSYNEQFF
CDR3 DNA: TGCAGCGTTGCTAGTAGCTCCTACAATGAGCAGTTCTTC
clone size: -
J gene: TRBJ2-1
V gene: TRBV29-1
D gene: -

CDR3 protein: CANLQNRSFYGYTF
CDR3 DNA: TGCGCCAACCTACAGAATCGGTCCTTCTATGGCTACACCTTC
clone size: -
J gene: TRBJ1-2
V gene: TRBV5-1
D gene: -

CDR3 protein: CASSSGAGEKLFF
CDR3 DNA: TGTGCCAGCAGCAGCGGGGCGGGTGAAAAACTGTTTTTT
clone size: -
J gene: TRBJ1-4
V gene: TRBV9
D gene: -

CDR3 protein: CASSSRTSENSYEQYF
CDR3 DNA: TGTGCCAGCAGTTCCAGGACTAGCGAGAATTCATACGAGCAGTACTTC
clone size: -
J gene: TRBJ2-7
V gene: TRBV28
D gene: TRBD2

CDR3 protein: CASSARTGGTEAFF
CDR3 DNA: TGTGCCAGCAGCGCCCGGACAGGGGGTACTGAAGCTTTCTTT
clone size: once
J gene: TRBJ1-1
V gene: TRBV9
D gene: TRBD1

CDR3 protein: CASSFSVYNEQFF
CDR3 DNA: TGTGCCAGCAGTTTTTCTGTTTACAATGAGCAGTTCTTC
clone size: -
J gene: TRBJ2-1
V gene: TRBV12-3/TRBV12-4
D gene: -

CDR3 protein: CASSLGESDTQYF
CDR3 DNA: TGTGCCAGCAGTTTGGGAGAGTCGGATACGCAGTATTTT
clone size: -
J gene: TRBJ2-3
V gene: TRBV27
D gene: -

CDR3 protein: CASSETDRGEAFF
CDR3 DNA: TGTGCCAGCAGTGAAACAGACAGGGGGGAAGCTTTCTTT
clone size: -
J gene: TRBJ1-1
V gene: TRBV6-1
D gene: TRBD1

CDR3 protein: CASSYRGSGNTIYF
CDR3 DNA: TGTGCCAGCAGCTACAGGGGTAGTGGGAACACCATATATTTT
clone size: -
J gene: TRBJ1-3
V gene: TRBV7-8
D gene: TRBD1

CDR3 protein: CAWSRQDNEKLFF
CDR3 DNA: TGTGCCTGGAGTAGACAGGATAATGAAAAACTGTTTTTT
clone size: -
J gene: TRBJ1-4
V gene: TRBV30
D gene: -

CDR3 protein: CAISGTGNSPLHF
CDR3 DNA: TGTGCCATCAGTGGGACAGGGAATTCACCCCTCCACTTT
clone size: -
J gene: TRBJ1-6
V gene: TRBV10-3
D gene: TRBD1

CDR3 protein: CASTRWGQGALAETQYF
CDR3 DNA: TGTGCCAGCACGCGGTGGGGACAGGGGGCGCTCGCAGAGACCCAGTACTTC
clone size: -
J gene: TRBJ2-5
V gene: TRBV28
D gene: TRBD1

CDR3 protein: CASSLDMTDTQYF
CDR3 DNA: TGTGCCAGCAGCTTAGACATGACAGATACGCAGTATTTT
clone size: few
J gene: TRBJ2-3
V gene: TRBV11-2
D gene: -